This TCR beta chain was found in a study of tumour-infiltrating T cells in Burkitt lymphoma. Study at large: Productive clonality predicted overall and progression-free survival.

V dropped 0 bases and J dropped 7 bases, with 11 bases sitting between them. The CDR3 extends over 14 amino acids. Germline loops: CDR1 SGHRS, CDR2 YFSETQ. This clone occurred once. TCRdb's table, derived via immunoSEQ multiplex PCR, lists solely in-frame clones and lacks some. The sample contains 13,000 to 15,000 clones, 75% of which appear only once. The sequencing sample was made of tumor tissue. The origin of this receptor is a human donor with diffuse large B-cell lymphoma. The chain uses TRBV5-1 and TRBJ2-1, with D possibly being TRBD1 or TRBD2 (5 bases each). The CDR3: CASSLVGGRNEQFF. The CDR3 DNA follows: TGCGCCAGCAGCTTGGTTGGGGGACGTAATGAGCAGTTCTTC.